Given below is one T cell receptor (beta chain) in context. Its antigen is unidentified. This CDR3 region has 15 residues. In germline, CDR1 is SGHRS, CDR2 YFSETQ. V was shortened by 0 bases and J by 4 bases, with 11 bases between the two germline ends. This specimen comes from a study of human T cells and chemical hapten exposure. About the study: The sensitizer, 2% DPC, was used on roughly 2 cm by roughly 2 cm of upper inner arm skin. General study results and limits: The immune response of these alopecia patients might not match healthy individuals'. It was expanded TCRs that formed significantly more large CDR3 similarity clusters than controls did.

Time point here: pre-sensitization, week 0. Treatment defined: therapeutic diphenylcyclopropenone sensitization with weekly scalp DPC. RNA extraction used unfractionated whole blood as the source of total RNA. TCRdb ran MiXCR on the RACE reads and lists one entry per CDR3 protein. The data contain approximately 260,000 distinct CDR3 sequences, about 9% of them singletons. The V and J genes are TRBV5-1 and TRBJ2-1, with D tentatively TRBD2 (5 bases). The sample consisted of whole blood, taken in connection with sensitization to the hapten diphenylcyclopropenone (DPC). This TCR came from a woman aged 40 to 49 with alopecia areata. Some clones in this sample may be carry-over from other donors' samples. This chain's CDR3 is CASSLEGLTYNEQFF. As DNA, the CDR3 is TGCGCCAGCAGCTTGGAAGGACTTACATACAATGAGCAGTTCTTC.